These 22 T cell receptor beta chains share one sample of origin, sequenced in a study of a mutant IDH1 vaccine in newly diagnosed glioma. These receptors are not linked to any known antigen. Time point: week 47, end of study. A single vaccine dose contained 300 ug of mutant IDH1 20-mer peptide, and topical imiquimod was used with it. Data came from immunoSEQ multiplex PCR; TCRdb stores just in-frame clones and leaves some out. Among some 42,000 clones listed, about 80% were seen once. Sample: PBMCs, taken from a glioma patient whose treatment included an IDH1 peptide vaccine. The source is a man between 18 and 29 years old with glioma. Some clones in this sample may be carry-over from other donors' samples.

There are a few counts of this clone. This chain uses TRBV4-1 with TRBJ1-2; TRBD1 matches at 9 bases. Trimming removed 4 bases from V and 4 bases from J; junction bases left unmatched: 4. The CDR3 spans 14 residues. CDR1 MGHRA and CDR2 YSYEKL come from the germline V gene. Here the CDR3 reads CASSPQDRGYGYTF. In DNA form, the CDR3 reads TGCGCCAGCAGCCCTCAGGACAGGGGCTATGGCTACACCTTC.

This clone has only one observation. V usage is TRBV9 and J usage is TRBJ2-7; the D is unclear. The V end was cut by 4 bases, the J end by 0 bases, with 11 bases between. Germline CDR1 and CDR2: SGDLS and YYNGEE. This CDR3 has 14 residues. The CDR3 nucleotides are TGTGCCAGCAGCCCTCTATTAGCCTCCTACGAGCAGTACTTC. This sequence encodes CASSPLLASYEQYF.

The rearrangement links TRBV9 to TRBJ1-3, with D unclear. Between the trimmed V and J ends, which lost 0 bases and 0 bases, there was a span of 16 bases. CDR3 length: 18 residues. Germline V lookup: CDR1 SGDLS, CDR2 YYNGEE. The CDR3 coding sequence is TGTGCCAGCAGCGTAGATGCTAGGTCGGGGTACTCTGGAAACACCATATATTTT. It codes for CASSVDARSGYSGNTIYF.

This chain uses TRBV25-1 with TRBJ2-1, with 7 bases identical to TRBD1. CDR3 length: 15 residues. Trimming took 4 bases from V and 4 from J; bases not matched to a gene: 7. The germline V gene encodes CDR1 MGHDK and CDR2 SYGVNS. Written as DNA, the CDR3 is TGTGCCAGCAGTGCGACAGGGAACAATTACAATGAGCAGTTCTTC. Translated, it gives CASSATGNNYNEQFF.

The chain carries TRBV2 and TRBJ1-1, with a possible D match to TRBD1 (5 bases). The CDR3 length is 15 residues. Germline CDR1 is SNHLY and CDR2 is FYNNEI. Trimming removed 6 bases at V and 0 bases at J, with 14 bases between. CDR3 DNA: TGTGCCAGCAGGCCCTCAGGGATTCTGAACACTGAAGCTTTCTTT. Protein: CASRPSGILNTEAFF.

V gene TRBV7-9 combines with J gene TRBJ2-1; tentative D call: TRBD2 (6 bases). This CDR3 has 16 residues. The V gene lost 4 bases and the J gene lost 8 bases, with 21 bases spanning the gap. Per germline, CDR1 SEHNR and CDR2 FQNEAQ (reference sequence). The chain's CDR3 is CASSSLAHSDEDEQFF. Here the CDR3 DNA reads TGTGCCAGCAGCTCTCTAGCGCATAGCGACGAGGATGAGCAGTTCTTC.

This clone turned up a few times. V gene TRBV18 combines with J gene TRBJ1-1; D not resolved. From germline, CDR1 is KGHSH and CDR2 LQKENI. The CDR3 contains 15 residues. V was cut by 0 bases and J by 1 base, with 9 bases left in between. CDR3 region: CASSPPRGTNTEAFF. Here the CDR3 DNA reads TGTGCCAGCTCACCACCTCGGGGAACGAACACTGAAGCTTTCTTT. The variable domain in full, with the rest retrieved from reference TRBV18 and TRBJ1-1, is NAGVMQNPRHLVRRRGQEARLRCSPMKGHSHVYWYRQLPEEGLKFMVYLQKENIIDESGMPKERFSAEFPKEGPSILRIQQVVRGDSAAYFCASSPPRGTNTEAFFGQGTRLTVV.

J is TRBJ1-5 and V is TRBV5-6; weak D call: TRBD1 (5 bases). Trimming took off 4 bases at V and 4 bases at J, with 18 bases between the two ends. CDR1 is SGHDT, CDR2 YYEEEE, per germline. The CDR3 runs to 16 residues. The CDR3 reads CASSIAAGLINQPQHF. The CDR3 nucleotides are TGTGCCAGCAGCATAGCGGCGGGGCTCATAAATCAGCCCCAGCATTTT.

V gene TRBV29-1 combines with J gene TRBJ1-2, with unresolved D. The germline V and J ends were trimmed by 6 bases and 0 bases, with 11 bases remaining between them. The CDR3 extends over 13 amino acids. The V gene's germline CDR1 is SQVTM and CDR2 ANQGSEA. The CDR3 loop reads CSVAQAANYGYTF. CDR3 nucleotide sequence: TGCAGCGTCGCGCAGGCAGCTAACTATGGCTACACCTTC.

This chain connects TRBV5-1 to TRBJ2-7, with 9 bases aligning to TRBD2. The J segment lost 5 bases and the V segment lost 2 bases, leaving 11 bases of the junction unmatched. The CDR3 has 16 residues. The germline V gene has CDR1 SGHRS and CDR2 YFSETQ. The CDR3 DNA reads as TGCGCCAGCAGCTTCAATTTAGCGGGAGTTTGGGACGAGCAGTACTTC. Translation: CASSFNLAGVWDEQYF. The entire variable domain, with the rest obtained from reference TRBV5-1 and TRBJ2-7, is as follows: KAGVTQTPRYLIKTRGQQVTLSCSPISGHRSVSWYQQTPGQGLQFLFEYFSETQRNKGNFPGRFSGRQFSNSRSEMNVSTLELGDSALYLCASSFNLAGVWDEQYFGPGTRLTVT.

This chain connects TRBV4-2 to TRBJ1-4; D gene uncertain. The length of the CDR3 is 13 residues. Germline values: CDR1 LGHNA, CDR2 YNFKEQ. V lost 0 bases to trimming and J lost 13 bases, with 12 bases between them. The CDR3 sequence is CASSQEGEKGLFF. The CDR3 nucleotides read TGTGCCAGCAGCCAAGAAGGAGAAAAAGGACTGTTTTTT.

The J gene is TRBJ2-7, the V gene TRBV10-3, with 9 bases identical to TRBD1. CDR3 length equals 16 residues. J was trimmed by 7 bases and V by 0 bases; bases with no gene match: 10. The germline gives CDR1 ENHRY, CDR2 SYGVKD. CDR3 in amino acids: CAISESQGARGREQYF. The CDR3 bases are TGTGCCATCAGTGAGTCACAGGGGGCCAGAGGGAGGGAGCAGTACTTC.

The rearrangement links TRBV27 to TRBJ2-7; no reliable D call. This CDR3 spans 13 amino acids. Germline CDR1 reads MNHEY; CDR2 reads SMNVEV (reference sequence). Trimming cost V 0 bases and J 5 bases, with 8 bases left between them. The CDR3 spells CASSLSARNEQYF. The CDR3 region has the DNA TGTGCCAGCAGTTTATCCGCCAGGAACGAGCAGTACTTC.

This clone is categorized as medium-sized. V is TRBV19 and J is TRBJ1-1; 9 nucleotides line up with TRBD1. Germline lookup yields CDR1 LNHDA and CDR2 SQIVND (reference sequence). Trimming cost V 8 bases and J 6 bases; bases outside gene matches: 10. CDR3 length equals 14 residues. Written as DNA, the CDR3 is TGTGCCAGTGGCGGACAGGGGATTTTCGCTGAAGCTTTCTTT. It encodes CASGGQGIFAEAFF. The full variable domain, completed using reference TRBV19 and TRBJ1-1, is DGGITQSPKYLFRKEGQNVTLSCEQNLNHDAMYWYRQDPGQGLRLIYYSQIVNDFQKGDIAEGYSVSREKKESFPLTVTSAQKNPTAFYLCASGGQGIFAEAFFGQGTRLTVV.

The chain is built from TRBV11-2 and TRBJ1-1, with TRBD1 as a possible D gene (6 bases). CDR1 and CDR2 (germline): SGHAT, FQNNGV. Trimming removed 9 bases from V and 4 bases from J, with 15 bases in between. The CDR3 covers 13 residues. For the CDR3, the DNA is TGTGCCAGTCAGGGGATCCGGCCCACTGAAGCTTTCTTT. It translates to CASQGIRPTEAFF.

The chain is built from TRBV29-1 and TRBJ1-2, with D perhaps TRBD1 (5 bases). CDR3 length: 12 residues. V lost 2 bases, J lost 4 bases, and 8 bases lay in between. CDR1 is SQVTM and CDR2 is ANQGSEA in the germline V gene. This CDR3 is CSVERTSYGYTF. CDR3 DNA sequence: TGCAGCGTTGAAAGGACAAGCTATGGCTACACCTTC. The variable domain in full, completed from reference TRBV29-1 and TRBJ1-2, reads SAVISQKPSRDICQRGTSLTIQCQVDSQVTMMFWYRQQPGQSLTLIATANQGSEATYESGFVIDKFPISRPNLTFSTLTVSNMSPEDSSIYLCSVERTSYGYTFGSGTRLTVV.

This chain joins TRBV19 and TRBJ2-2; 8 nucleotides align to TRBD1. The V segment lost 4 bases and the J segment 6 bases; nucleotides outside the gene matches: 1. This CDR3 comprises 13 residues. The germline V gene encodes CDR1 LNHDA and CDR2 SQIVND (reference sequence). CDR3 DNA sequence: TGTGCCAGTAGTAAACAGGGGGCCGGGGAGCTGTTTTTT. Translation: CASSKQGAGELFF.

The chain couples TRBV6-5 to TRBJ1-4; D is perhaps TRBD1 (6 bases). Trimming removed 0 bases from V and 3 bases from J, with 8 bases in between. The CDR3 runs to 15 residues. CDR1 and CDR2 (germline): MNHEY, SVGAGI. The CDR3 region is CASSYSPGANEKLFF. CDR3 coding DNA: TGTGCCAGCAGTTACTCGCCAGGGGCTAATGAAAAACTGTTTTTT.

V usage is TRBV7-9 and J usage is TRBJ1-1, with no clear D. Germline CDR1 reads SEHNR; CDR2 reads FQNEAQ (reference sequence). The CDR3 loop spans 14 amino acids. Deletions cut 5 bases from V and 1 base from J, with 11 bases between. The CDR3 nucleotides are TGTGCCAGCAGCCTCAACATAGGGAACACTGAAGCTTTCTTT. Encoded protein: CASSLNIGNTEAFF.

The chain recombines TRBV11-2 with TRBJ1-2, with D uncertain. Germline-derived CDR1 and CDR2 are SGHAT and FQNNGV. This CDR3 is 14 amino acids long. V dropped 5 bases and J dropped 2 bases, with 12 bases sitting between them. This chain's CDR3 is CASSLSDGNYGYTF. CDR3 DNA sequence: TGTGCCAGCAGCCTTTCGGACGGCAACTATGGCTACACCTTC.

The chain uses TRBV4-3 and TRBJ2-7; no reliable D call. The CDR3 totals 18 residues. Germline V gene sequence: CDR1 LGHNA, CDR2 YSLEER. The germline V and J ends were trimmed by 0 bases and 4 bases, with 22 bases remaining between them. CDR3 nucleotide sequence: TGCGCCAGCAGCCAAGAGTCCGAGGTTGCAGGTAAAGGATACGAGCAGTACTTC. As protein: CASSQESEVAGKGYEQYF.

This clone was picked up a small number of times. The J gene is TRBJ2-2, the V gene TRBV18, with 13 bases lining up with TRBD2. Germline V gene sequence: CDR1 KGHSH, CDR2 LQKENI. The CDR3 is 17 amino acids. The ends lost 3 bases at V and 2 bases at J; junction bases unmatched: 3. CDR3 sequence: CASSPWTSGGNTGELFF. CDR3 DNA: TGTGCCAGCTCACCCTGGACTAGCGGGGGCAACACCGGGGAGCTGTTTTTT.